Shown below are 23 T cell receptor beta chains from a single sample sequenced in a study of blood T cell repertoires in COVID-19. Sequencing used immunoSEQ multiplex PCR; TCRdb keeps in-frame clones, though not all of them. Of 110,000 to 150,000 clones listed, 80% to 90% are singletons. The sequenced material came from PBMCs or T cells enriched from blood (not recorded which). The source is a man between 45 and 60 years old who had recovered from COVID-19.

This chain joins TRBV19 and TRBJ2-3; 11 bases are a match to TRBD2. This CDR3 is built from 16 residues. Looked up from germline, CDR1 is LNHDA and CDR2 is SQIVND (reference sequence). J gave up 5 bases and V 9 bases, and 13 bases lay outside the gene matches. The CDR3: CASRPLAGGGRDTQYF. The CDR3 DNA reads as TGTGCCAGCAGACCCCTAGCGGGAGGTGGGAGAGATACGCAGTATTTT.

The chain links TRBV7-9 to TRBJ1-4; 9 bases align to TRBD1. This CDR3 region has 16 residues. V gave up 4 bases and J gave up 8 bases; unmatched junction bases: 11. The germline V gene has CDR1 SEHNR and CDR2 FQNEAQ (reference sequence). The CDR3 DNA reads TGTGCCAGCAGCTCCCGGGACAGGGTTTCGGGCGAAAAACTGTTTTTT. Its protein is CASSSRDRVSGEKLFF. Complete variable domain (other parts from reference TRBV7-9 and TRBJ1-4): DTGVSQNPRHKITKRGQNVTFRCDPISEHNRLYWYRQTLGQGPEFLTYFQNEAQLEKSRLLSDRFSAERPKGSFSTLEIQRTEQGDSAMYLCASSSRDRVSGEKLFFGSGTQLSVL.

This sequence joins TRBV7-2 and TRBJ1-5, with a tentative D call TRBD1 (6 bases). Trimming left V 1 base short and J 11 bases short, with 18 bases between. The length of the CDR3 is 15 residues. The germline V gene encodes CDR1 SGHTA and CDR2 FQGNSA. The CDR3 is CASSLGDIRSQTQHF. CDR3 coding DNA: TGTGCCAGCAGCTTAGGGGACATAAGGTCCCAGACCCAGCATTTT.

This CDR3 reads CASSVSSSRGRVETQYF. DNA of the CDR3: TGTGCCAGCAGCGTTAGCTCTTCACGCGGCAGGGTAGAGACCCAGTACTTC. The rearrangement joins TRBV7-2 to TRBJ2-5, with D possibly TRBD1 on 5 matching bases. V lost 5 bases, J lost 4 bases, and 23 bases lay in between. The CDR3 has 17 residues. CDR1 is SGHTA, CDR2 FQGNSA, per germline.

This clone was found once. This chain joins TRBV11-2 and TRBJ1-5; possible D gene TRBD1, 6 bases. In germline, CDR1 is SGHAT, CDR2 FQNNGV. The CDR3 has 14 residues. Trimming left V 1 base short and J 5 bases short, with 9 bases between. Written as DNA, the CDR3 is TGTGCCAGCAGCTTAGGGGGGGGCCATCAGCCCCAGCATTTT. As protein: CASSLGGGHQPQHF.

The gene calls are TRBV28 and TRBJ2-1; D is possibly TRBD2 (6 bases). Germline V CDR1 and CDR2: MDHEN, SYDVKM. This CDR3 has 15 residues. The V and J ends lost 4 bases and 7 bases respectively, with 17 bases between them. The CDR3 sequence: CASSSWREESNEQFF. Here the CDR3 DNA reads TGTGCCAGCAGTTCGTGGCGGGAAGAATCGAATGAGCAGTTCTTC.

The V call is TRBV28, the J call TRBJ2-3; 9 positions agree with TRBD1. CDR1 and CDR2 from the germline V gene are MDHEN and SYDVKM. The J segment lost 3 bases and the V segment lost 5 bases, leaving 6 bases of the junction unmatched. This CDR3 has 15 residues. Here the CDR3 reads CASSPQGAPTDTQYF. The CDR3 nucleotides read TGTGCCAGCAGTCCACAGGGGGCGCCGACAGATACGCAGTATTTT.

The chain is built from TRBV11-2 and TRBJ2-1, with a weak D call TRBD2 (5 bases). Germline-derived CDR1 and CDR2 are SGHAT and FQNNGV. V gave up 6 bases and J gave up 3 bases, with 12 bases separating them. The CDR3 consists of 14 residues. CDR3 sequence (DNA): TGTGCCAGCAGGAGAGGACTCAGCTACAATGAGCAGTTCTTC. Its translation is CASRRGLSYNEQFF.

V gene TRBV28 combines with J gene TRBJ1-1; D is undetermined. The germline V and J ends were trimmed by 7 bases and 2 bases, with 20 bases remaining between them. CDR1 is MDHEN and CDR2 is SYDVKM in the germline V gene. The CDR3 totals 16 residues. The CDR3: CASTFNLVSGNTEAFF. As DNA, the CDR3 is TGTGCCAGCACCTTCAACCTAGTCTCGGGAAACACTGAAGCTTTCTTT. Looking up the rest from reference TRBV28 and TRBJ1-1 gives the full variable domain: DVKVTQSSRYLVKRTGEKVFLECVQDMDHENMFWYRQDPGLGLRLIYFSYDVKMKEKGDIPEGYSVSREKKERFSLILESASTNQTSMYLCASTFNLVSGNTEAFFGQGTRLTVV.

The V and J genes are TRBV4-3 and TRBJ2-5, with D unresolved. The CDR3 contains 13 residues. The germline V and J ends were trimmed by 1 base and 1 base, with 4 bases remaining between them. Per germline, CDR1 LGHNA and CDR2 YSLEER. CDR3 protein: CASSQGLQETQYF. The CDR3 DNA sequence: TGCGCCAGCAGCCAAGGACTCCAAGAGACCCAGTACTTC.

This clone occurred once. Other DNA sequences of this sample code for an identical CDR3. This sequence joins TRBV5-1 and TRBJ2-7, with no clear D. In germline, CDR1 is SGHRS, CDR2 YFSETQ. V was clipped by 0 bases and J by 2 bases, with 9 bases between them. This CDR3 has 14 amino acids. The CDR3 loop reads CASSLGKGAYEQYF. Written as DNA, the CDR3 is TGCGCCAGCAGCTTGGGTAAAGGAGCCTACGAGCAGTACTTC. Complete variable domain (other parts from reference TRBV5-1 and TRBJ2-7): KAGVTQTPRYLIKTRGQQVTLSCSPISGHRSVSWYQQTPGQGLQFLFEYFSETQRNKGNFPGRFSGRQFSNSRSEMNVSTLELGDSALYLCASSLGKGAYEQYFGPGTRLTVT.

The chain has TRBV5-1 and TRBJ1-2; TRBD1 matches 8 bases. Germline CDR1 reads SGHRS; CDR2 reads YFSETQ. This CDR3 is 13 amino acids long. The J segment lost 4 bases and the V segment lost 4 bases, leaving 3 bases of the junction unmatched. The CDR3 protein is CASSATGGYGYTF. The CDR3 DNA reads TGCGCCAGCAGCGCAACAGGGGGCTATGGCTACACCTTC. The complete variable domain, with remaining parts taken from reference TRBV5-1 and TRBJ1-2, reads KAGVTQTPRYLIKTRGQQVTLSCSPISGHRSVSWYQQTPGQGLQFLFEYFSETQRNKGNFPGRFSGRQFSNSRSEMNVSTLELGDSALYLCASSATGGYGYTFGSGTRLTVV.

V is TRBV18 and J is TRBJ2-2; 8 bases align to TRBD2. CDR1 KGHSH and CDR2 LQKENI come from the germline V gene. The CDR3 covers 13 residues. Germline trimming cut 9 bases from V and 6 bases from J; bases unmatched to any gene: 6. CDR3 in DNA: TGTGCCAGTGAAGCGGGGGTAGCCGGGGAGCTGTTTTTT. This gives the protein CASEAGVAGELFF. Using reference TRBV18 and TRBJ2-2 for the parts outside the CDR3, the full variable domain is NAGVMQNPRHLVRRRGQEARLRCSPMKGHSHVYWYRQLPEEGLKFMVYLQKENIIDESGMPKERFSAEFPKEGPSILRIQQVVRGDSAAYFCASEAGVAGELFFGEGSRLTVL.

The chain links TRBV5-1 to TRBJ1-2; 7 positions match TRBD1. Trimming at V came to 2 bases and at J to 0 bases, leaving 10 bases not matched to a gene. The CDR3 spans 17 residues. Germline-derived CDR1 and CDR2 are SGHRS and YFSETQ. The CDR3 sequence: CASSFTLGTVANYGYTF. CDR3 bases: TGCGCCAGCAGCTTCACTCTCGGGACAGTAGCTAACTATGGCTACACCTTC. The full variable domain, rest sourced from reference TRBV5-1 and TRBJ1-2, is KAGVTQTPRYLIKTRGQQVTLSCSPISGHRSVSWYQQTPGQGLQFLFEYFSETQRNKGNFPGRFSGRQFSNSRSEMNVSTLELGDSALYLCASSFTLGTVANYGYTFGSGTRLTVV.

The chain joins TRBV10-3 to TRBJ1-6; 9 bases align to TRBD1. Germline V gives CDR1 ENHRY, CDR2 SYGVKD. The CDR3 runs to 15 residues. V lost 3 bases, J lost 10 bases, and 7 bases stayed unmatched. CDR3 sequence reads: CAISESGQGRSPLHF. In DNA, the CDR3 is TGTGCCATCAGTGAATCGGGACAGGGCAGATCACCCCTCCACTTT.

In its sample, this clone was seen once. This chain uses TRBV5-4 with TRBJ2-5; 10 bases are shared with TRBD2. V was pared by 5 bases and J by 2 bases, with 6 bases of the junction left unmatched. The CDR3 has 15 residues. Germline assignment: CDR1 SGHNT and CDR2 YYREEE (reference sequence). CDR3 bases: TGTGCCAGCAGTCTTAGCGGGGGGAATCAAGAGACCCAGTACTTC. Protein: CASSLSGGNQETQYF.

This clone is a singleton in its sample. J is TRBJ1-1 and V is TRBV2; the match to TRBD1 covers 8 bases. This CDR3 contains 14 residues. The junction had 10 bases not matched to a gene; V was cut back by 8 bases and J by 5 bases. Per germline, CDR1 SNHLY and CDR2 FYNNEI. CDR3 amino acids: CASGSYRGGTEAFF. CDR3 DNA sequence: TGTGCCAGCGGTTCCTACAGGGGGGGGACTGAAGCTTTCTTT.

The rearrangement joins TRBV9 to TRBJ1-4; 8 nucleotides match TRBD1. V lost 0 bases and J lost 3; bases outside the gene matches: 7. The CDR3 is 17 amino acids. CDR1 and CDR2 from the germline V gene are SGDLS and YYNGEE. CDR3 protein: CASSVGDRSYSNEKLFF. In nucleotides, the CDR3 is TGTGCCAGCAGCGTAGGGGACAGGTCTTATTCTAATGAAAAACTGTTTTTT.

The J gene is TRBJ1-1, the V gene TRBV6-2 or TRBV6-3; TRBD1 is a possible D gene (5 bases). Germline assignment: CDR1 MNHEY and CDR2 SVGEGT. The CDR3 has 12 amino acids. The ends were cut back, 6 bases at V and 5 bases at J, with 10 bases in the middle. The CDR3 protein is CASSNPGTEAFF. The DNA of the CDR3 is TGTGCCAGCAGCAACCCAGGGACTGAAGCTTTCTTT.

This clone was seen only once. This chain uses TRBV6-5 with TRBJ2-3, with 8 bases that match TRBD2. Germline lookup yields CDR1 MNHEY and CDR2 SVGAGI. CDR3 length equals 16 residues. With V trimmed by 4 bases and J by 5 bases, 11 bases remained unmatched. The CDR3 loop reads CASSWEPGGPRDTQYF. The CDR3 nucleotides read TGTGCCAGCAGTTGGGAGCCGGGAGGGCCTCGAGATACGCAGTATTTT.

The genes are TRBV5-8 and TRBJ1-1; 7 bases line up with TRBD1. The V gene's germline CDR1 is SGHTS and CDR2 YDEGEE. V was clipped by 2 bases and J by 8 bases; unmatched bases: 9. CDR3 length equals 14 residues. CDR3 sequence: CASSFLGGELEAFF. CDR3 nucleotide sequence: TGTGCCAGCAGCTTTTTAGGGGGCGAATTGGAAGCTTTCTTT.

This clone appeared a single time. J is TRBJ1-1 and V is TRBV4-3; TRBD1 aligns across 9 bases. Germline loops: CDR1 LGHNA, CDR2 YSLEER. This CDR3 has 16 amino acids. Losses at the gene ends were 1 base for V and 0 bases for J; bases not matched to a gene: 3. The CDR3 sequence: CASSQGDRVLNTEAFF. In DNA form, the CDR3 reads TGCGCCAGCAGCCAAGGGGACAGGGTTTTGAACACTGAAGCTTTCTTT.

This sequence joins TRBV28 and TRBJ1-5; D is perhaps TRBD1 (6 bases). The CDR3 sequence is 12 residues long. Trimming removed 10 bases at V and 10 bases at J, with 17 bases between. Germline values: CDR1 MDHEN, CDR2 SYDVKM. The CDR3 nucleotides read TGTGCCAACCAAAGGGGGACGGGACCCCAGCATTTT. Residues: CANQRGTGPQHF.